These T cell receptor beta chains were read from a single sample in a study of cytomegalovirus exposure and HLA in healthy donors. The repertoire was sequenced with immunoSEQ multiplex PCR; TCRdb's copy has only in-frame clones and lacks some. Altogether 60,000 to 95,000 clones are present, approximately 80% being singletons, with the ten largest covering 8% to 10%. Sequencing used PBMCs. The receptors shown here come from a middle-aged woman in good health and CMV-seropositive. CDR3s include the opening cysteine and the closing phenylalanine or tryptophan. The D gene is left open where the match is weak. Clone size appears in some rows only: once, few, many, or a class for an expanded clone.

CDR3 protein	CDR3 DNA	V gene	J gene	D gene	clone size
CASSTVGVIQETQYF	TGTGCCAGCAGCACCGTAGGAGTGATACAAGAGACCCAGTACTTC	TRBV11-1	TRBJ2-5	-	-
CASFKQGIGELFF	TGTGCCAGCTTCAAACAGGGGATCGGGGAGCTGTTTTTT	TRBV27	TRBJ2-2	TRBD1	-
CASSQGNEQFF	TGTGCCAGCAGCCAGGGGAATGAGCAGTTCTTC	TRBV11-3	TRBJ2-1	-	-
CASSFRGGNTEAFF	TGTGCCAGCAGTTTTCGGGGGGGGAACACTGAAGCTTTCTTT	TRBV27	TRBJ1-1	-	-
CASSWTAGNQPQHF	TGTGCCAGCAGCTGGACAGCCGGCAATCAGCCCCAGCATTTT	TRBV7-2	TRBJ1-5	-	-
CASSRTGDGNTIYF	TGCGCCAGCAGCCGGACAGGGGACGGAAACACCATATATTTT	TRBV5-1	TRBJ1-3	TRBD1	-
CASSSPGTSGGETQYF	TGCGCCAGCAGCTCCCCCGGGACTAGCGGGGGTGAGACCCAGTACTTC	TRBV5-1	TRBJ2-5	TRBD2	-
CASSQERGGFQPQHF	TGCGCCAGCAGCCAAGAAAGGGGGGGGTTTCAGCCCCAGCATTTT	TRBV4-1	TRBJ1-5	-	-
CASSNLFTEAFF	TGTGCCAGCAGCAATCTGTTCACTGAAGCTTTCTTT	TRBV5-4	TRBJ1-1	-	few
CASSSPAALFSNQPQHF	TGTGCCAGCAGTAGCCCCGCGGCCCTATTTAGCAATCAGCCCCAGCATTTT	TRBV28	TRBJ1-5	-	once
CASSLGRWGNQPQHF	TGTGCCAGCAGCTTGGGCAGGTGGGGCAATCAGCCCCAGCATTTT	TRBV13	TRBJ1-5	-	-
CSAQFRDRNTGELFF	TGCAGCGCTCAATTTCGGGATCGAAACACCGGGGAGCTGTTTTTT	TRBV29-1	TRBJ2-2	-	-
CAWRWRQGYEQYF	TGTGCCTGGAGATGGCGTCAGGGGTACGAGCAGTACTTC	TRBV30	TRBJ2-7	-	-
CASSQGDRRTEAFF	TGTGCCAGCTCACAGGGGGACAGGAGAACTGAAGCTTTCTTT	TRBV18	TRBJ1-1	TRBD1	-
CASSFWASGGGVTQYF	TGTGCCAGCAGTTTTTGGGCTAGCGGGGGTGGGGTGACCCAGTACTTC	TRBV27	TRBJ2-5	TRBD2	few
CASSMGKRSYGYTF	TGTGCCAGTAGTATGGGTAAAAGGAGCTATGGCTACACCTTC	TRBV19	TRBJ1-2	-	-
CASSFEQENTEAFF	TGTGCCAGCAGTTTCGAACAGGAAAATACTGAAGCTTTCTTT	TRBV28	TRBJ1-1	-	few
CSVESYRGPAYEQYF	TGCAGCGTTGAAAGCTACAGGGGGCCCGCCTACGAGCAGTACTTC	TRBV29-1	TRBJ2-7	TRBD1	few
CASSLEASGGAYNEQFF	TGTGCCAGCAGTTTAGAGGCTAGCGGGGGGGCCTACAATGAGCAGTTCTTC	TRBV27	TRBJ2-1	TRBD2	few
CASSYKTGQPQHF	TGTGCCAGCAGTTACAAGACAGGGCAGCCCCAGCATTTT	TRBV6-5	TRBJ1-5	TRBD1	-
CASSLISLAGATDTQYF	TGTGCCAGCAGTTTAATCAGCCTAGCGGGGGCCACAGATACGCAGTATTTT	TRBV27	TRBJ2-3	TRBD2	few
CASTGGGGGAYNEQFF	TGTGCCAGCACCGGGGGGGGCGGGGGCGCTTACAATGAGCAGTTCTTC	TRBV7-2	TRBJ2-1	TRBD2	-
CASSLGGGQETQYF	TGTGCCAGCAGCTTAGGCGGTGGCCAAGAGACCCAGTACTTC	TRBV7-7	TRBJ2-5	-	-
CASSLAGGYYGYTF	TGTGCCAGCAGCTTAGCCGGGGGATACTATGGCTACACCTTC	TRBV13	TRBJ1-2	-	-
CAISAGPDRALMNTEAFF	TGTGCCATCAGCGCAGGGCCCGACAGGGCCTTAATGAACACTGAAGCTTTCTTT	TRBV10-3	TRBJ1-1	TRBD1	-
CASSFEYAQNTEAFF	TGTGCCAGCAGCTTTGAGTACGCCCAGAACACTGAAGCTTTCTTT	TRBV5-5	TRBJ1-1	-	-
CASIMAAEAFF	TGTGCCAGCATCATGGCTGCTGAAGCTTTCTTT	TRBV28	TRBJ1-1	-	-
CASSSARGSEQFF	TGTGCCAGCAGCTCCGCCAGGGGCAGCGAGCAGTTCTTC	TRBV7-6	TRBJ2-1	-	-
CASSVPGRPGYGYTF	TGTGCCAGCAGCGTACCTGGCAGACCAGGCTATGGCTACACCTTC	TRBV9	TRBJ1-2	-	-
CASSWNSGGYNEQFF	TGTGCCAGCAGCTGGAATAGCGGGGGTTACAATGAGCAGTTCTTC	TRBV5-6	TRBJ2-1	TRBD2	-
CASSERGLQPQHF	TGTGCCAGCAGTGAAAGGGGGTTACAGCCCCAGCATTTT	TRBV2	TRBJ1-5	-	-
CASSKADRDRAGEQYF	TGTGCCAGCAGCAAAGCAGACCGGGACAGGGCCGGCGAGCAGTACTTC	TRBV21-1	TRBJ2-7	-	-
CASSLGMARGYTF	TGTGCCAGCAGTTTAGGTATGGCTCGAGGCTACACCTTC	TRBV28	TRBJ1-2	-	-
CASSSLPGEYGYTF	TGTGCCAGCAGTTCCTTGCCAGGGGAATATGGCTACACCTTC	TRBV28	TRBJ1-2	-	-
CASSPGVTNEKLFF	TGTGCCAGTAGCCCAGGGGTAACTAATGAAAAACTGTTTTTT	TRBV11-2	TRBJ1-4	-	-
CASRPGPNTEAFF	TGTGCCAGTAGACCGGGTCCTAACACTGAAGCTTTCTTT	TRBV19	TRBJ1-1	-	-
CASSLNWRQNTGELFF	TGTGCCAGCAGCTTAAATTGGCGACAGAACACCGGGGAGCTGTTTTTT	TRBV7-8	TRBJ2-2	-	-
CAIRSGGQPTDTQYF	TGTGCCATCAGATCCGGGGGGCAACCCACAGATACGCAGTATTTT	TRBV10-3	TRBJ2-3	-	-
CASSEWGGTEAFF	TGTGCCAGCAGTGAATGGGGGGGCACTGAAGCTTTCTTT	TRBV25-1	TRBJ1-1	-	-
CASRKGVETQYF	TGTGCCAGCAGGAAGGGGGTGGAGACCCAGTACTTC	TRBV6-5	TRBJ2-5	-	-
CASRVTGGRNYGYTF	TGTGCCAGCAGAGTAACAGGGGGTAGGAACTATGGCTACACCTTC	TRBV28	TRBJ1-2	TRBD1	few
CASRVGTGQLEAFF	TGCGCCAGCAGGGTGGGGACGGGACAACTGGAAGCTTTCTTT	TRBV5-1	TRBJ1-1	-	few
CASRGLADFNNEQFF	TGTGCCAGCAGAGGACTAGCGGACTTTAACAATGAGCAGTTCTTC	TRBV11-2	TRBJ2-1	TRBD2	-
CASSFQRLAGGRTNEQFF	TGTGCCAGCAGCTTCCAGCGATTAGCGGGGGGGAGGACGAATGAGCAGTTCTTC	TRBV7-2	TRBJ2-1	TRBD2	-
CASTRTSGGAETQYF	TGTGCCAGCACTAGGACTAGCGGGGGTGCGGAGACCCAGTACTTC	TRBV2	TRBJ2-5	TRBD2	-
CASSTQTAPNEKLFF	TGTGCCAGTAGCACTCAGACAGCTCCTAATGAAAAACTGTTTTTT	TRBV19	TRBJ1-4	-	-
CASTETSETQYF	TGTGCCAGCACCGAGACTAGTGAGACCCAGTACTTC	TRBV28	TRBJ2-5	-	-
CASSLAGTAFTEAFF	TGTGCCAGCAGTTTGGCCGGGACTGCCTTCACTGAAGCTTTCTTT	TRBV27	TRBJ1-1	-	-
CATAGGYNEQFF	TGTGCCACCGCGGGGGGGTACAATGAGCAGTTCTTC	TRBV10-3	TRBJ2-1	TRBD2	-
CASSIRGTSSYEQYF	TGTGCCAGTAGTATAAGAGGCACGAGCTCCTACGAGCAGTACTTC	TRBV19	TRBJ2-7	-	-
CASSPTRDSHYEQYF	TGTGCCAGTAGTCCCACGAGGGACTCCCACTACGAGCAGTACTTC	TRBV19	TRBJ2-7	-	-
CASSWRQGGGSPLHF	TGTGCCAGCAGCTGGAGACAGGGAGGTGGATCACCCCTCCACTTT	TRBV11-2	TRBJ1-6	TRBD1	-
CASSQVLFDSSSGNTIYF	TGCGCCAGCAGCCAAGTTCTATTTGACTCGAGCTCTGGAAACACCATATATTTT	TRBV4-1	TRBJ1-3	-	-
CASSLQGRNEKLFF	TGTGCCAGCAGTCTACAGGGACGGAATGAAAAACTGTTTTTT	TRBV2	TRBJ1-4	-	few